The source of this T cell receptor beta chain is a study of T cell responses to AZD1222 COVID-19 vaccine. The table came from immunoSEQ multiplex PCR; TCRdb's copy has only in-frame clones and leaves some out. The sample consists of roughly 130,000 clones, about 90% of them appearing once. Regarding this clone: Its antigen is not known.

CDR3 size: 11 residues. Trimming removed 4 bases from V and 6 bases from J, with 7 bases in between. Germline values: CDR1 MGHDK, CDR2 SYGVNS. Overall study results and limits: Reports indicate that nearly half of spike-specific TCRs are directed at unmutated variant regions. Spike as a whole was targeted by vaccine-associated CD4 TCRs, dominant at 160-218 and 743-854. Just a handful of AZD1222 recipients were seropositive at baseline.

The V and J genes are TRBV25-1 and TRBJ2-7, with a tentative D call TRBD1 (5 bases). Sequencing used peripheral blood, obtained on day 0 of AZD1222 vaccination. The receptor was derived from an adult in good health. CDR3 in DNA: TGTGCCAGCAGTGTAAGGGGCGAGCAGTACTTC. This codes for CASSVRGEQYF.